The sequence of this TCR beta chain was determined in a study of blood T cell repertoires in COVID-19. Study-level information: From the United States, Italy and Spain came samples of acute and convalescent COVID-19. Sample material is recorded as cDNA or gDNA derived from T cells, B-cell-depleted T cells, or PBMCs.

Original handling: Estimated nucleated cell counts came from reference gene primer amplification. Sequencing was performed with immunoSEQ multiplex PCR; in TCRdb, only in-frame clones are kept and a portion is missing. V and J calls and clone size follow that table, whereas D and trimming were derived from the DNA. The sample has about 140,000 clones, about four fifths seen once. Sequenced sample: peripheral blood. The receptor was derived from a human donor in a cohort sampled during active COVID-19.

CDR3 in DNA: TGTGCCAGCAGGCCCATCGGGAACACTGAAGCTTTCTTT. This encodes CASRPIGNTEAFF. The V call is TRBV12-3 or TRBV12-4, the J call TRBJ1-1, with D unclear. V shed 6 bases and J shed 1 base, with 9 bases lying between them. This CDR3 region has 13 residues.